This TCR beta chain was documented in a study of blood T cell repertoires in COVID-19. Whole-study context: Acute and convalescent COVID-19 specimens originated in the United States, Italy and Spain. Nucleic acid was either cDNA or gDNA, and it came from T cells, B-cell-depleted T cells, or PBMCs.

CDR1 and CDR2 (germline): MGHRA, YSYEKL. The trim removed 6 bases at V and 2 bases at J, leaving 10 bases unmatched. This CDR3 is 15 amino acids long. Original data processing: Amplified reference gene primers provided the basis for estimating nucleated cell counts. Measured with immunoSEQ multiplex PCR; TCRdb has only the in-frame clones, and not every one. Clonal size and the V and J genes are those of that table, whereas D and trimming came from the DNA. The sample carries 300,000 to 400,000 clones, approximately 86% recorded once. The receptor's source is a human donor in a cohort sampled during active COVID-19. The chain uses TRBV4-1 and TRBJ2-7; 7 positions agree with TRBD2. Material for sequencing was peripheral blood. DNA of the CDR3: TGCGCCAGCAGTTCCTCTAGCGGATTTACCTACGAGCAGTACTTC. It translates to CASSSSSGFTYEQYF.